Included here is one T cell receptor (beta chain) sequence, with context. Its antigen is not identified. This specimen belongs to a study of sequential checkpoint blockade in melanoma. Findings of the study overall: Rising tumor T-cell fraction and clonality meant about 30 times likelier benefit.

Treatment specified: randomized to nivolumab then ipilimumab (arm A) or the reverse (arm B). None of the patients previously received DNA-damaging chemotherapy. The repertoire was sequenced with immunoSEQ multiplex PCR; TCRdb's copy has only in-frame clones and lacks some. The sample shows 20,000 to 25,000 clones, about 27% of them seen only once. The CDR3 length is 19 residues. V lost 1 base and J lost 1; bases outside the gene matches: 10. Germline V gene data show CDR1 as SGHDN and CDR2 as FVKESK. The source was tumor tissue (inferred from file names), collected from a patient given nivolumab and ipilimumab in sequence. This TCR derives from a human donor with melanoma. The V and J genes are TRBV14 and TRBJ2-7; 13 bases are shared with TRBD2. CDR3 region: CASSQGTSGRPRWSYEQYF. As DNA, the CDR3 is TGTGCCAGCAGCCAAGGGACTAGCGGGAGACCAAGGTGGTCCTACGAGCAGTACTTC.